These 6 T cell receptor beta chains share one sample of origin, sequenced in a study of T-cell reconstitution after alpha-beta-depleted transplantation in children. For TCRbeta, the library was prepared with unique molecular identifiers. TCRdb reanalysed the PCR reads using MiXCR and keeps one entry per CDR3 protein. The sample records hundreds of thousands of distinct CDR3 sequences, approximately 16% being singletons. The sequencing here drew on PBMCs from the stem cell graft donor, taken from the stem cell graft. The receptors shown here come from a human donor who donated a stem cell graft to a child with acute myeloid leukemia.

This clonotype came up a few times. The CDR3 region is CAWRVPGTGNQPQHF. DNA of the CDR3: TGTGCCTGGAGAGTACCGGGGACGGGCAATCAGCCCCAGCATTTT. The V call is TRBV30, the J call TRBJ1-5, with D perhaps TRBD1 (5 bases). The germline V gene has CDR1 GTSNPN and CDR2 SVGIG (reference sequence). The CDR3 is 15 residues long. The V and J ends lost 3 bases and 2 bases respectively, with 14 bases between them.

This clonotype was picked up a small number of times. The CDR3, as DNA: TGTGCCAGCAGCTTCCCAGACAGGGGGCCCAATGAGCAGTTCTTC. This sequence encodes CASSFPDRGPNEQFF. J is TRBJ2-1 and V is TRBV5-5; TRBD1 aligns across 10 bases. The V gene end was trimmed by 2 bases and the J gene end by 6 bases; junction bases not matched to a gene: 5. CDR1 is SGHKS, CDR2 YYEKEE, per germline (reference sequence). The CDR3 is made up of 15 amino acids.

A single count supports this clonotype. This chain joins TRBV4-1 and TRBJ1-6; D is undetermined. Per the germline V gene, CDR1 is MGHRA and CDR2 is YSYEKL. The CDR3 consists of 18 residues. The germline V and J ends were trimmed by 0 bases and 8 bases, with 20 bases remaining between them. The CDR3 sequence: CASSQDGRGTWTDSPLHF. The DNA of the CDR3 is TGCGCCAGCAGCCAAGATGGTCGTGGCACATGGACGGATTCACCCCTCCACTTT.

The chain links TRBV11-2 to TRBJ2-5; unclear D gene. The CDR3 is 14 amino acids. Trimming cost V 4 bases and J 1 base, with 10 bases left between them. Germline V gene lookup returns CDR1 SGHAT and CDR2 FQNNGV. The CDR3 nucleotides are TGTGCCAGCAGCTCCTACACGGCCCAAGAGACCCAGTACTTC. This translates into CASSSYTAQETQYF.

This clonotype was observed many times. The rearrangement links TRBV20-1 to TRBJ1-1; D remains unclear. CDR1 is DFQATT, CDR2 SNEGSKA, per germline (reference sequence). The V gene lost 6 bases and the J gene lost 0 bases, with 17 bases spanning the gap. This CDR3 contains 15 residues. The CDR3 spells CSATISSGMNTEAFF. The CDR3, as DNA: TGCAGTGCGACGATCTCCTCGGGGATGAACACTGAAGCTTTCTTT.

V and J are TRBV4-3 and TRBJ1-1; D is unclear. This CDR3 is 15 amino acids long. Per germline, CDR1 LGHNA and CDR2 YSLEER. V gave up 0 bases and J gave up 5 bases, with 13 bases separating them. CDR3 in amino acids: CASSQDQGFRTEAFF. The CDR3 DNA reads TGCGCCAGCAGCCAAGATCAAGGGTTTAGAACTGAAGCTTTCTTT.